Below, 8 T cell receptor beta chains from the same sample are listed, as sequenced in a study of CD8 T cells in ankylosing spondylitis. TCRdb reprocessed the 5' RACE reads with MiXCR, giving one entry per CDR3 protein. The sample holds about 240,000 distinct CDR3 sequences, 8.6% seen once. The sequenced sample was blood, either unsorted or a sorted T cell fraction (not recorded which). The receptors originated from a male donor with ankylosing spondylitis or in good health (not recorded which).

Note on this clonotype: This could be a read error, since a much larger clone is one nucleotide away. CDR3 amino acids: CAISDHGDSNQPQHF. CDR3 nucleotide sequence: TGTGCCATCAGCGACCACGGGGATAGCAATCAGCCCCAGCATTTT. The chain is built from TRBV12-3 or TRBV12-4 and TRBJ1-5; D is unclear. Trimming took 10 bases from V and 0 from J, leaving 16 bases between them. The CDR3 covers 15 residues.

The sample holds many counts of this clonotype. The chain recombines TRBV11-2 with TRBJ1-1; D is unclear. This CDR3 has 16 residues. V lost 2 bases, J lost 1 base, and 14 bases lay in between. Germline values: CDR1 SGHAT, CDR2 FQNNGV. CDR3 amino acids: CASSLSRVQKNTEAFF. CDR3 nucleotides: TGTGCCAGCAGCTTAAGCCGGGTGCAGAAGAACACTGAAGCTTTCTTT.

The sample holds many counts of this clonotype. V and J are TRBV12-3 or TRBV12-4 and TRBJ1-3; D ambiguous. The CDR3 sequence is 15 residues long. Deletions cut 4 bases from V and 8 bases from J, with 18 bases between. The CDR3 spells CASSSIHRTGDTIYF. The CDR3 DNA follows: TGTGCCAGCAGTTCCATACACCGGACGGGAGACACCATATATTTT.

This clonotype came up many times. The J gene is TRBJ2-4, the V gene TRBV20-1; TRBD2 aligns across 9 bases. Per the germline V gene, CDR1 is DFQATT and CDR2 is SNEGSKA (reference sequence). The V and J ends lost 0 bases and 1 base, in that order; junction bases with no gene match: 10. This CDR3 has 18 amino acids. The CDR3 sequence is CSARELAGEGRAKNIQYF. In DNA form, the CDR3 reads TGCAGTGCTAGAGAGTTAGCGGGAGAGGGGAGGGCCAAAAACATTCAGTACTTC.

This clonotype turned up a few times. The chain recombines TRBV20-1 with TRBJ1-2, with TRBD1 matching 10 bases. Trimming cost V 3 bases and J 7 bases; bases outside gene matches: 8. Germline CDR1 and CDR2: DFQATT and SNEGSKA (reference sequence). This CDR3 has 14 amino acids. CDR3: CSASGLDRGFGYTF. The CDR3 region has the DNA TGCAGTGCTAGTGGGCTGGACAGGGGGTTTGGCTACACCTTC.

This clonotype has at least ten counts. The chain carries TRBV7-2 and TRBJ2-7, with D possibly TRBD1 on 6 matching bases. The length of the CDR3 is 14 residues. The germline CDR1 and CDR2 sequences are SGHTA and FQGNSA. V dropped 6 bases and J dropped 0 bases, with 12 bases sitting between them. The CDR3 is CASRGQMSSYEQYF. CDR3 DNA: TGTGCCAGCAGAGGACAGATGAGCTCCTACGAGCAGTACTTC.

This clonotype has at least ten counts. The chain joins TRBV20-1 to TRBJ2-2, with a tentative D call TRBD2 (6 bases). From germline, CDR1 is DFQATT and CDR2 SNEGSKA (reference sequence). The length of the CDR3 is 14 residues. V was shortened by 6 bases and J by 1 base, with 12 bases between the two germline ends. CDR3 loop: CSATGTQNTGELFF. In nucleotides, the CDR3 is TGCAGTGCCACCGGGACTCAGAACACCGGGGAGCTGTTTTTT.

This clonotype has only a few counts. The V call is TRBV2, the J call TRBJ2-3; perhaps TRBD1 as D (6 bases). Germline loops: CDR1 SNHLY, CDR2 FYNNEI. CDR3 length: 15 residues. The V and J ends lost 9 bases and 6 bases respectively, with 22 bases between them. The CDR3 nucleotides read TGTGCCAGACCCCACGCCCAACAGGGAAGGGATACGCAGTATTTT. Its translation: CARPHAQQGRDTQYF.